Following are 18 T cell receptor beta chains from one sample sequenced in a study of CD8+ T cells in alopecia areata. cDNA reverse transcribed from extracted RNA served as the sequencing template. This table comes from immunoSEQ multiplex PCR, and its TCRdb copy is limited to in-frame clones, with some not included. The sample carries 190,000 or so clones, around three fifths recorded once. Regarding treatment: oral pan-JAK inhibitor, 5-10 mg twice daily. Sequenced here: CD8+ T cells sorted from blood, sampled at week 24, from a patient treated with tofacitinib. The origin of the receptors is a human donor with alopecia areata.

In its sample, this clone was seen a few times. The rearrangement joins TRBV4-1 to TRBJ2-3; 9 nucleotides line up with TRBD2. Losses at the gene ends were 2 bases for V and 1 base for J; bases not matched to a gene: 7. The CDR3 runs 17 residues. CDR1 and CDR2 from the germline V gene are MGHRA and YSYEKL. The CDR3 region has the DNA TGCGCCAGCAGCCAACTCGCCCGGACTAGCGGCACAGATACGCAGTATTTT. This translates into CASSQLARTSGTDTQYF.

V usage is TRBV5-1 and J usage is TRBJ2-3; possibly TRBD1 or TRBD2 for D (5 bases each). In germline, CDR1 is SGHRS, CDR2 YFSETQ. The V gene lost 7 bases and the J gene lost 6 bases, with 15 bases spanning the gap. This CDR3 is built from 13 residues. The CDR3 reads CASAVYEGDTQYF. The CDR3 DNA reads TGCGCCAGCGCCGTGTATGAGGGGGATACGCAGTATTTT.

The V and J genes are TRBV7-7 and TRBJ2-5; D gene ambiguous. V was shortened by 0 bases and J by 5 bases, with 16 bases between the two germline ends. The CDR3 loop spans 16 amino acids. The germline V gene has CDR1 SSHAT and CDR2 FNYEAQ (reference sequence). CDR3 in amino acids: CASSLAQGDAGETQYF. As DNA, the CDR3 is TGTGCCAGCAGCTTAGCGCAAGGAGACGCCGGGGAGACCCAGTACTTC.

The chain combines TRBV19 with TRBJ2-1; 9 nucleotides align to TRBD2. The V segment lost 3 bases and the J segment 4 bases; nucleotides outside the gene matches: 4. The length of the CDR3 is 15 residues. CDR1 is LNHDA and CDR2 is SQIVND in the germline V gene (reference sequence). The CDR3, as DNA: TGTGCCAGTAGTATGGGTAGCGGGGGATACAATGAGCAGTTCTTC. It codes for CASSMGSGGYNEQFF.

This clone was counted only a few times. The chain is built from TRBV23-1 and TRBJ1-1, with D maybe TRBD1 (5 bases). TRBV23-1 falls under the ORF class, with uncertain function. CDR3 size: 14 residues. V lost 3 bases to trimming and J lost 1 base, with 9 bases between them. CDR3 sequence reads: CASSQRDGNTEAFF. The CDR3 nucleotides are TGCGCCAGCAGTCAGAGGGACGGGAACACTGAAGCTTTCTTT.

The rearrangement links TRBV30 to TRBJ1-1; D is possibly TRBD1 (5 bases). Germline V gene sequence: CDR1 GTSNPN, CDR2 SVGIG (reference sequence). The CDR3 spans 13 residues. V lost 4 bases and J 4 bases, leaving 13 bases between the germline ends. DNA for the CDR3: TGTGCCTGGATAGGGGCTGAGGGCACTGAAGCTTTCTTT. It encodes CAWIGAEGTEAFF.

The rearrangement joins TRBV7-9 to TRBJ2-7, with 9 nucleotides matching TRBD1. Unmatched junction bases numbered 10, after V lost 6 bases and J lost 7 bases. CDR1 SEHNR and CDR2 FQNEAQ come from the germline V gene (reference sequence). The CDR3 loop spans 14 amino acids. The CDR3 DNA follows: TGTGCCAGCAGAGCCGGGACAGGGCGGATTGAGCAGTACTTC. Amino acid sequence: CASRAGTGRIEQYF.

The rearrangement uses TRBV30 and TRBJ2-7; a possible D gene is TRBD1 (5 bases). CDR1 is GTSNPN, CDR2 SVGIG, per germline (reference sequence). Trimming cost V 4 bases and J 2 bases, with 12 bases left between them. The CDR3 runs to 13 residues. CDR3 nucleotides: TGTGCCTGGAAGGGGCGGATTACCTACGAGCAGTACTTC. This gives the protein CAWKGRITYEQYF. Drawing the rest from reference TRBV30 and TRBJ2-7, the complete variable domain is SQTIHQWPATLVQPVGSPLSLECTVEGTSNPNLYWYRQAAGRGLQLLFYSVGIGQISSEVPQNLSASRPQDRQFILSSKKLLLSDSGFYLCAWKGRITYEQYFGPGTRLTVT.

The chain joins TRBV2 to TRBJ2-1, with D perhaps TRBD2 (6 bases). The germline V gene encodes CDR1 SNHLY and CDR2 FYNNEI. V was trimmed by 5 bases and J by 8 bases, leaving 22 bases between them. The CDR3 is 16 residues long. In nucleotides, the CDR3 is TGTGCCAGCAGTTCGAGGGACTTTAGGAACCGCGATGAGCAGTTCTTC. It is translated as CASSSRDFRNRDEQFF.

The chain has TRBV30 and TRBJ2-7; a possible D gene is TRBD2 (6 bases). Germline V lookup: CDR1 GTSNPN, CDR2 SVGIG (reference sequence). V shed 2 bases and J shed 7 bases, with 9 bases lying between them. This CDR3 spans 11 amino acids. The CDR3 loop reads CAWSPRGEQYF. The CDR3 DNA is TGTGCCTGGAGTCCCCGGGGGGAGCAGTACTTC. The entire variable domain, with the rest obtained from reference TRBV30 and TRBJ2-7, is as follows: SQTIHQWPATLVQPVGSPLSLECTVEGTSNPNLYWYRQAAGRGLQLLFYSVGIGQISSEVPQNLSASRPQDRQFILSSKKLLLSDSGFYLCAWSPRGEQYFGPGTRLTVT.

The rearrangement joins TRBV11-2 to TRBJ2-7; D unresolved. Germline loops: CDR1 SGHAT, CDR2 FQNNGV. Trimming pared 5 bases from V and 4 bases from J, leaving 18 bases between. The CDR3 is made up of 15 amino acids. The CDR3 region has the DNA TGTGCCAGCAGCGTCGAGCCGTCCGTAGCATACGAGCAGTACTTC. It yields the protein CASSVEPSVAYEQYF. Filled out from reference TRBV11-2 and TRBJ2-7, the complete variable domain reads EAGVAQSPRYKIIEKRQSVAFWCNPISGHATLYWYQQILGQGPKLLIQFQNNGVVDDSQLPKDRFSAERLKGVDSTLKIQPAKLEDSAVYLCASSVEPSVAYEQYFGPGTRLTVT.

The J gene is TRBJ2-6, the V gene TRBV29-1; D is ambiguous. Germline V CDR1 and CDR2: SQVTM, ANQGSEA. Trimming left V 6 bases short and J 4 bases short, with 4 bases between. This CDR3 has 11 residues. The CDR3: CSVAGANVLTF. The CDR3 coding sequence is TGCAGCGTGGCGGGGGCCAACGTCCTGACTTTC.

This rearrangement joins TRBV2 to TRBJ2-7, with D perhaps TRBD1 (6 bases). The CDR3 length is 13 residues. The germline V and J ends were trimmed by 8 bases and 1 base, with 12 bases remaining between them. The germline CDR1 and CDR2 sequences are SNHLY and FYNNEI. CDR3 in DNA: TGTGCCAGCGGGCCCGGACAGTCCTACGAGCAGTACTTC. Its translation is CASGPGQSYEQYF.

This chain joins TRBV19 and TRBJ2-7, with 7 bases lining up with TRBD2. Germline trimming cut 2 bases from V and 3 bases from J; bases unmatched to any gene: 4. The CDR3 spans 14 residues. In germline, CDR1 is LNHDA, CDR2 SQIVND (reference sequence). CDR3 in DNA: TGTGCCAGTAGTATAAGGGAGGGGAACTACGAGCAGTACTTC. Translating it yields CASSIREGNYEQYF.

The chain links TRBV4-1 to TRBJ2-5; D remains unclear. Germline assignment: CDR1 MGHRA and CDR2 YSYEKL. V was trimmed by 1 base and J by 5 bases, leaving 17 bases between them. This CDR3 comprises 16 residues. In DNA form, the CDR3 reads TGCGCCAGCAGCCAAGCGATAGGGTCCGCGATGGAGACCCAGTACTTC. As protein: CASSQAIGSAMETQYF.

V gene TRBV29-1 combines with J gene TRBJ1-2, with 7 positions matching TRBD1. The CDR3 extends over 13 amino acids. The trim removed 6 bases at V and 3 bases at J, leaving 7 bases unmatched. Germline V gene data show CDR1 as SQVTM and CDR2 as ANQGSEA. The CDR3 nucleotides read TGCAGCGTGCGAGACAGGGAGTACTATGGCTACACCTTC. The encoded protein is CSVRDREYYGYTF.

The chain combines TRBV14 with TRBJ1-6, with TRBD1 matching over 7 bases. Germline lookup yields CDR1 SGHDN and CDR2 FVKESK. CDR3 length: 14 amino acids. The J segment lost 10 bases and the V segment lost 4 bases, leaving 7 bases of the junction unmatched. The CDR3 region has the DNA TGTGCCAGCAGCCGACTTAGGGGGCGATCACCCCTCCACTTT. This translates into CASSRLRGRSPLHF.

The V and J genes are TRBV13 and TRBJ2-7, with a weak D call TRBD1 (6 bases). Germline V gene data show CDR1 as PRHDT and CDR2 as FYEKMQ (reference sequence). The CDR3 has 14 amino acids. The V gene lost 5 bases and the J gene lost 2 bases, with 13 bases spanning the gap. The CDR3 DNA reads TGTGCCAGCAGCCTGGGACACCAACCCTACGAGCAGTACTTC. This sequence encodes CASSLGHQPYEQYF.